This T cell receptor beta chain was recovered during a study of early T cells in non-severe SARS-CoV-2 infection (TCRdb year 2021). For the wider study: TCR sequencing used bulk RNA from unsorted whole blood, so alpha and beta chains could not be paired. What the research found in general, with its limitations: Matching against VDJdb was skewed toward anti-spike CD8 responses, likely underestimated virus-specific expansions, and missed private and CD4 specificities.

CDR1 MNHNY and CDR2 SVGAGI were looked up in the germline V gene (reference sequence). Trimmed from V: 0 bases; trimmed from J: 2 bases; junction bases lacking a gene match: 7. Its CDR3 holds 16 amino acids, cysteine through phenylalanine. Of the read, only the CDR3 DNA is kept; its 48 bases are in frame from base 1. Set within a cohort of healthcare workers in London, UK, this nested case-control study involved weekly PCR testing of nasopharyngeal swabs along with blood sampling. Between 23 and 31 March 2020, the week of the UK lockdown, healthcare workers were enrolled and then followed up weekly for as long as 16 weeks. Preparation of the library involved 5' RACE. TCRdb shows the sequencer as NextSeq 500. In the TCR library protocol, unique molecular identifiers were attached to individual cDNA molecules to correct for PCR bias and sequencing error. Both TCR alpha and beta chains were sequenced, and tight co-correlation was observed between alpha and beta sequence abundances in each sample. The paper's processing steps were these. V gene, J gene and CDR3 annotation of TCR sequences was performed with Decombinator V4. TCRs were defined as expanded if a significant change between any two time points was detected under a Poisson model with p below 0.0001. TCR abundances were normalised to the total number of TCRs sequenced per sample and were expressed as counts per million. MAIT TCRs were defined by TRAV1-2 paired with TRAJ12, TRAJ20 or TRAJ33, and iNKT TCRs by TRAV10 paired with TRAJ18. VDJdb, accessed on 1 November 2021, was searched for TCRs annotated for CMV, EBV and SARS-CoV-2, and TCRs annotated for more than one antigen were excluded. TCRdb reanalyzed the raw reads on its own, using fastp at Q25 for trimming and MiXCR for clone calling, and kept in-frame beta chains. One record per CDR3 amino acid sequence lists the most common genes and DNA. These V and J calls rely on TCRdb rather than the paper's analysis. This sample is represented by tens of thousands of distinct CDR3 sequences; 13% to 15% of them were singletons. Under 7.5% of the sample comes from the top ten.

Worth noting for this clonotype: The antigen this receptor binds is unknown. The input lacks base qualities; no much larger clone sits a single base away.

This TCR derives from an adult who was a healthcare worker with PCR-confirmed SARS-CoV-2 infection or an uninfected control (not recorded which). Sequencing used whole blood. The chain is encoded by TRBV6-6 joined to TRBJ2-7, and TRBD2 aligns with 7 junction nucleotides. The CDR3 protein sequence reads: CASSYSKAGSTYEQYF. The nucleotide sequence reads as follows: TGTGCCAGCAGTTACTCCAAAGCGGGGAGTACCTACGAGCAGTACTTC.